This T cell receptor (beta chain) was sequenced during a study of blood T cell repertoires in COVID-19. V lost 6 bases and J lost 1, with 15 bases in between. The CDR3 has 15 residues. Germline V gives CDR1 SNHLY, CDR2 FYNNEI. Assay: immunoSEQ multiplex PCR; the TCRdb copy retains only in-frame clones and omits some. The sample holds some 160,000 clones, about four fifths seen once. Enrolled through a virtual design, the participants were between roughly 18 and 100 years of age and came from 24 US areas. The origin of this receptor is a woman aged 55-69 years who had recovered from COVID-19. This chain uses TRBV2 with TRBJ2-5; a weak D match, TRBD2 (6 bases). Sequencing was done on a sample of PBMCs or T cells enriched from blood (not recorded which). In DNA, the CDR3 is TGTGCCAGCAGGGGCCCGGGACTCCCCCAAGAGACCCAGTACTTC. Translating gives CASRGPGLPQETQYF.